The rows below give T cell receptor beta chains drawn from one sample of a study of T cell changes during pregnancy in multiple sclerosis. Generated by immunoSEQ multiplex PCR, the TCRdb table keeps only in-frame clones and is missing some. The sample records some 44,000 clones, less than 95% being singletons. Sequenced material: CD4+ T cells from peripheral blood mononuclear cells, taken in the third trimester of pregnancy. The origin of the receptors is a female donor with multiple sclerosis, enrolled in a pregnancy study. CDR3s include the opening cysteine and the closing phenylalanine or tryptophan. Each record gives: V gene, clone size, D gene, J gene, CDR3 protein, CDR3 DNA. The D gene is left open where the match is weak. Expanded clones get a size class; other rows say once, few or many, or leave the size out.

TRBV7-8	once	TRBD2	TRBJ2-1	CASSPRLAGGYNEQFF	TGTGCCAGCAGCCCTCGGCTAGCGGGAGGGTACAATGAGCAGTTCTTC
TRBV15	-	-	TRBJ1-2	CATSSASPGHGYGYTF	TGTGCCACCAGCAGCGCCTCCCCGGGACACGGATATGGCTACACCTTC
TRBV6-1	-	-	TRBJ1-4	CASSPEGLNEKLFF	TGTGCCAGCAGTCCCGAGGGACTTAATGAAAAACTGTTTTTT
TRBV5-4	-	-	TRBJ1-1	CASSLQGPTEAFF	TGTGCCAGCAGCTTGCAGGGCCCCACTGAAGCTTTCTTT
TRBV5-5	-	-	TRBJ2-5	CASSLSTGMETQYF	TGTGCCAGCAGCTTATCCACAGGGATGGAGACCCAGTACTTC
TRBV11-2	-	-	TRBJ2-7	CASSLDLGDSYEQYF	TGTGCCAGCAGCTTAGACCTCGGGGATTCCTACGAGCAGTACTTC
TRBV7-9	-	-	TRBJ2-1	CASSPWIGTYSYNEQFF	TGTGCCAGCAGCCCATGGATAGGGACTTACTCCTACAATGAGCAGTTCTTC
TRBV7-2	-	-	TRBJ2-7	CASSYSGYEQYF	TGTGCCAGCAGTTATAGCGGTTACGAGCAGTACTTC
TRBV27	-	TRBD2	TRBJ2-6	CASSFTTSGRGGANVLTF	TGTGCCAGCAGTTTTACTACTAGCGGGAGAGGTGGGGCCAACGTCCTGACTTTC
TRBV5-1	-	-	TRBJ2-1	CASSLVVGNEQFF	TGCGCCAGCAGCTTGGTAGTCGGGAATGAGCAGTTCTTC
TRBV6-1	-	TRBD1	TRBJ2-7	CAGSTGGGYEQYF	TGTGCCGGTTCGACAGGGGGAGGCTACGAGCAGTACTTC
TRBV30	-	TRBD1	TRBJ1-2	CAWSVGQDYGYTF	TGTGCCTGGAGTGTAGGACAGGACTATGGCTACACCTTC
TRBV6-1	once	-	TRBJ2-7	CASPDTSTYEQYF	TGTGCCAGTCCGGACACTTCGACCTACGAGCAGTACTTC
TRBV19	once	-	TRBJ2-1	CASSMGGGPGNEQFF	TGTGCCAGTAGTATGGGTGGAGGGCCAGGCAATGAGCAGTTCTTC
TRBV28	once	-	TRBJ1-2	CASRGGTRNGYTF	TGTGCCAGCAGGGGGGGAACGCGGAATGGCTACACCTTC
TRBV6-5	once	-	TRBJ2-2	CASSRGYNTGELFF	TGTGCCAGCAGCCGGGGGTATAACACCGGGGAGCTGTTTTTT
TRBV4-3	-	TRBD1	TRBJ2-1	CASSQADRDYNEQFF	TGCGCCAGCAGCCAAGCGGACAGGGACTACAATGAGCAGTTCTTC
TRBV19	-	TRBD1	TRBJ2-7	CASTGTGEGNEQYF	TGTGCCAGTACCGGGACAGGGGAAGGCAACGAGCAGTACTTC
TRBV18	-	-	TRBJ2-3	CASSPRDFTDTQYF	TGTGCCAGCTCACCACGGGACTTCACAGATACGCAGTATTTT
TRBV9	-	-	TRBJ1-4	CASSPGEKLFF	TGTGCCAGCAGCCCCGGTGAAAAACTGTTTTTT
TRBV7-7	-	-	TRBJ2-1	CASSLSATIYNEQFF	TGTGCTAGCAGCTTGTCCGCGACAATTTACAATGAGCAGTTCTTC
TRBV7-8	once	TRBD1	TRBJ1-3	CASSPRQGSGNTIYF	TGTGCCAGCAGCCCGAGACAGGGCTCTGGAAACACCATATATTTT
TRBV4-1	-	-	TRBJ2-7	CASSQETGYEQYF	TGCGCCAGCAGCCAAGAGACGGGCTACGAGCAGTACTTC
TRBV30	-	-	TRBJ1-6	CAWSDSIANSPLHF	TGTGCCTGGAGTGACAGCATCGCTAATTCACCCCTCCACTTT
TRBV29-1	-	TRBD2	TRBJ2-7	CSASGRQSREQYF	TGCAGCGCTAGCGGGAGGCAGAGTCGCGAGCAGTACTTC
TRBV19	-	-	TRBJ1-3	CASSIDQGSSGNTIYF	TGTGCCAGTAGTATAGACCAGGGGAGCTCTGGAAACACCATATATTTT
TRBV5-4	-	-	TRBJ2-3	CASSLGGLTDTQYF	TGTGCCAGCAGCTTAGGGGGATTAACAGATACGCAGTATTTT
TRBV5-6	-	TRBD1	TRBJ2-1	CASSRTGENEQFF	TGTGCCAGCAGCAGGACAGGGGAGAATGAGCAGTTCTTC
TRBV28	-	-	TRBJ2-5	CASSSGTKETQYF	TGTGCCAGCAGCTCCGGGACAAAGGAGACCCAGTACTTC
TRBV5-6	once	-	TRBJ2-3	CASSLFGLSSTDTQYF	TGTGCCAGCAGCTTGTTCGGGTTATCTAGCACAGATACGCAGTATTTT
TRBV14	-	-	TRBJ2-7	CASSRAGSPSYEQYF	TGTGCCAGCAGCCGAGCCGGGTCCCCCTCCTACGAGCAGTACTTC
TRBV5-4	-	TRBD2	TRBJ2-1	CASSPPRGRGNEQFF	TGTGCCAGCAGCCCCCCCCGCGGGAGGGGTAATGAGCAGTTCTTC
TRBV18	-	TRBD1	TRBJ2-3	CASSPRTGSSTDTQYF	TGTGCCAGCTCACCACGGACAGGGAGTAGTACAGATACGCAGTATTTT
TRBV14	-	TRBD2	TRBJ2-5	CASSQDGLAVETQYF	TGTGCCAGCAGCCAAGACGGACTAGCGGTAGAGACCCAGTACTTC
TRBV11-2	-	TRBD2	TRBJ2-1	CASNPSGRAYNEQFF	TGTGCCAGCAACCCTAGCGGGAGGGCTTACAATGAGCAGTTCTTC
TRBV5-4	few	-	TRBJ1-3	CASSLDRATSGNTIYF	TGTGCCAGCAGCTTGGACAGGGCCACCTCTGGAAACACCATATATTTT
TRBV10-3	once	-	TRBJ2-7	CAISESGTTYEQYF	TGTGCCATCAGTGAGTCGGGGACAACCTACGAGCAGTACTTC
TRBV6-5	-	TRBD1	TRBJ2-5	CASSYDRGQETQYF	TGTGCCAGCAGTTACGACAGGGGGCAAGAGACCCAGTACTTC
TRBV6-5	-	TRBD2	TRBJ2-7	CASSYETSSHEQYF	TGTGCCAGCAGTTACGAGACTAGCTCCCACGAGCAGTACTTC
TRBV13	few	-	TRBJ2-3	CASSLAKDTQYF	TGTGCCAGCAGCTTAGCTAAAGATACGCAGTATTTT
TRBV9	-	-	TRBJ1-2	CASSPRQLGRSGYTF	TGTGCCAGCAGCCCCCGTCAACTTGGGCGTTCAGGCTACACCTTC
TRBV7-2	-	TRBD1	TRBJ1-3	CASSLGQGAGNTIYF	TGTGCCAGCAGCTTAGGACAGGGAGCTGGAAACACCATATATTTT